This is a list of T cell receptor beta chains from one sample in a study of blood T cell repertoires in COVID-19. Sequencing used immunoSEQ multiplex PCR; TCRdb keeps in-frame clones, though not all of them. Of around 120,000 clones listed, about 77% were seen once; the top ten hold 25%. The sequencing sample was made of peripheral blood. The receptor set was obtained from a human donor in a cohort sampled during active COVID-19. The CDR3 runs from the conserved cysteine through the conserved F or W. D genes are given only for firm matches. Size tells how often a clone was seen (once, few, many) or the class of an expanded clone, and some rows leave it out.

15,TRBV7-6,TRBD1,TRBJ2-2,.,TGTGCCAGCAGCTCCGGGACAGGGGACACCGGGGAGCTGTTTTTT,CASSSGTGDTGELFF
15,TRBV5-1,.,TRBJ2-5,.,TGCGCCAGCAGCTTCTTTAGCGGAAACCAAGAGACCCAGTACTTC,CASSFFSGNQETQYF
12,TRBV18,.,TRBJ2-3,.,TGTGCCAGCTCACCCACAGCAGATACGCAGTATTTT,CASSPTADTQYF
13,TRBV12-3/TRBV12-4,TRBD1,TRBJ1-2,.,TGTGCCAGCAGTGGAACAGGGGGGTATGGCTACACCTTC,CASSGTGGYGYTF
15,TRBV5-1,.,TRBJ2-2,few,TGCGCCAGCAGCCTTGAGAGGGCGAACACCGGGGAGCTGTTTTTT,CASSLERANTGELFF
17,TRBV10-3,.,TRBJ1-2,.,TGTGCCATCAGTGAGGTCGGAGGAACAGGGTATCACTATGGCTACACCTTC,CAISEVGGTGYHYGYTF
15,TRBV18,TRBD1,TRBJ2-7,.,TGTGCCAGCTCGGAAGGGGGCGCGGGCTCCTACGAGCAGTACTTC,CASSEGGAGSYEQYF
18,TRBV7-3,TRBD2,TRBJ2-1,.,TGTGCCAGCAGCTTAACGGGGGCCCTGTTAGCGGGAAGGAATGAGCAGTTCTTC,CASSLTGALLAGRNEQFF
16,TRBV28,TRBD1,TRBJ1-6,.,TGTGCCAGCAGTTTACTAGGGACAGGGAACAATTCACCCCTCCACTTT,CASSLLGTGNNSPLHF
16,TRBV6-2/TRBV6-3,.,TRBJ2-3,.,TGTGCCAGCAGTTACGACCCGCGCAGGGGACCAGATACGCAGTATTTT,CASSYDPRRGPDTQYF
13,TRBV7-2,TRBD1,TRBJ1-2,.,TGTGCCAGCAGCCCTGGACAGGGCTATGGCTACACCTTC,CASSPGQGYGYTF
16,TRBV28,.,TRBJ2-5,.,TGTGCCAGCAGTCCCCACCAAGCGGGTGCACAAGAGACCCAGTACTTC,CASSPHQAGAQETQYF
13,TRBV6-5,.,TRBJ1-6,once,TGTGCCAGCTCCGGACCGGGGAATTCACCCCTCCACTTT,CASSGPGNSPLHF
15,TRBV9,TRBD2,TRBJ2-1,.,TGTGCCAGCAGCGTAGAACTAGCGGACTACAATGAGCAGTTCTTC,CASSVELADYNEQFF
14,TRBV2,.,TRBJ1-1,.,TGTGCCAGCAGTGAAGGGGCGAGGAACACTGAAGCTTTCTTT,CASSEGARNTEAFF
15,TRBV28,TRBD1,TRBJ1-2,.,TGTGCCAGCAGGCCCGCAGACAGGGGGCCCCTCTCATACACCTTC,CASRPADRGPLSYTF
18,TRBV7-2,.,TRBJ1-5,.,TGTGCCAGCAGCTTAGAAGATTTGTGGCAGGGTTACAATCAGCCCCAGCATTTT,CASSLEDLWQGYNQPQHF
16,TRBV28,TRBD2,TRBJ2-5,.,TGTGCCAGCAGCCCCGGACTAGCGGCCGCCCAAGAGACCCAGTACTTC,CASSPGLAAAQETQYF
13,TRBV5-1,TRBD1,TRBJ1-1,.,TGCGCCAGCAGCTTACAGGGGGCTGGTGAAGCTTTCTTT,CASSLQGAGEAFF
16,TRBV7-9,.,TRBJ2-6,.,TGTGCCAGCAGCCCCCCCGGGTGGGCTGGGGCCAACGTCCTGACTTTC,CASSPPGWAGANVLTF
13,TRBV30,TRBD1,TRBJ1-6,.,TGTGCCTGGAGACCGACAGGGGCTTCACCCCTCCACTTT,CAWRPTGASPLHF
17,TRBV19,.,TRBJ2-2,once,TGTGCCAGTAGTATCTCGAGGTTGAGTAGGGGCACCGGGGAGCTGTTTTTT,CASSISRLSRGTGELFF
17,TRBV24-1,TRBD1,TRBJ2-3,.,TGTGCCACCAGTGATTTGCACGGACAGGGGGACGCAGATACGCAGTATTTT,CATSDLHGQGDADTQYF
17,TRBV27,TRBD2,TRBJ2-7,.,TGTGCCAGCAGTCCCAGACTAGCGGGAGGGCCTGCGGGGGAGCAGTACTTC,CASSPRLAGGPAGEQYF
13,TRBV30,.,TRBJ1-6,.,TGTGCCTGGAGTGGGTCGGGGAATTCACCCCTCCACTTT,CAWSGSGNSPLHF
12,TRBV19,TRBD1,TRBJ1-2,.,TGTGCCAGTAGTGACAGGGTTGGTGGCTACACCTTC,CASSDRVGGYTF
13,TRBV6-5,TRBD1,TRBJ1-1,.,TGTGCCAGCAACTCGGGACAGGGTTATAAAGCTTTCTTT,CASNSGQGYKAFF
15,TRBV7-2,.,TRBJ2-6,.,TGTGCCAGCAGCTTAGGGGGGCCTGGGGCCAACGTCCTGACTTTC,CASSLGGPGANVLTF
14,TRBV10-3,TRBD2,TRBJ2-1,.,TGTGCCATCAGCACCGGGACTAGCCTCAATGAGCAGTTCTTC,CAISTGTSLNEQFF
16,TRBV28,TRBD2,TRBJ2-1,.,TGTGCCAGCAGTTTCTCTAGCGGGAGAACTGTCAATGAGCAGTTCTTC,CASSFSSGRTVNEQFF
15,TRBV4-3,TRBD2,TRBJ2-3,.,TGCGCCAGCAGCCAAGGAAACGGCGGGAGTGATACGCAGTATTTT,CASSQGNGGSDTQYF